Below, one T cell receptor (beta chain) is given with its context. Its specificity is not known. The read comes to an end 3 residues before the CDR3 does, leaving the germline J gene to fill in the end. This sample was included in a study of T cells in women clearing cervical HPV infection. Study-wide background: Blood came at first lesion visit for cases, post-clearance for controls.

Clones were sequenced by immunoSEQ multiplex PCR, and TCRdb holds only the in-frame ones, with some missing. Recorded for this sample: tens of thousands of clones. Findings and caveats of the study: CIN3+ cases had significantly higher TCR repertoire richness than controls, but evenness did not differ. TRBV6-7 abundance was lower in cases than controls (about 0.099% versus 0.16%).

The V end lost 10 bases, the J end lost 8 bases, and 18 bases lay between the germline ends. Germline assignment: CDR1 LNHDA and CDR2 SQIVND (reference sequence). This CDR3 contains 13 residues. The TCR originated in a woman between 18 and 69 years old with a cervical HPV16 infection that either progressed to CIN3+ or cleared (not recorded which). J is TRBJ2-4 and V is TRBV19; a possible D gene is TRBD1 (8 bases). Sequencing was performed on blood buffy coat. This chain's CDR3 is CATFGQGGYIQYF. The CDR3 DNA, read in part, is TGTGCCACCTTCGGACAGGGAGGGTACATT.